The 23 T cell receptor beta chains below were found in one sample sequenced in a study of human T cells and chemical hapten exposure. Noted time point: pre-sensitization, week 0. Treatment indicated: therapeutic diphenylcyclopropenone sensitization with weekly scalp DPC. MiXCR, run by TCRdb on the RACE reads, gives a single entry per CDR3 protein. The sample yields tens of thousands of distinct CDR3 sequences, 9.9% seen once. The source was whole blood, collected in connection with sensitization to the hapten diphenylcyclopropenone (DPC). The receptor set was obtained from a man aged 35 to 55 with alopecia areata. Some clones in this sample may be carry-over from other donors' samples.

This clonotype appeared a few times. The chain has TRBV20-1 and TRBJ2-7, with D tentatively TRBD2 (6 bases). Trimming pared 3 bases from V and 6 bases from J, leaving 15 bases between. The CDR3 runs to 13 residues. Germline loops: CDR1 DFQATT, CDR2 SNEGSKA (reference sequence). The DNA of the CDR3 is TGCAGTGCTAGCAGAAAACTGGAGGGCGAGCAGTACTTC. Its translation is CSASRKLEGEQYF.

This clonotype was seen ten or more times. The V gene is TRBV7-2, the J gene TRBJ2-1; D might be TRBD2 (6 bases). V gave up 2 bases and J gave up 0 bases, with 11 bases separating them. There are 16 residues in the CDR3. Germline loops: CDR1 SGHTA, CDR2 FQGNSA. The chain's CDR3 is CASSLRAEGSYNEQFF. CDR3 sequence (DNA): TGTGCCAGCAGCTTAAGGGCGGAGGGCTCCTACAATGAGCAGTTCTTC.

The chain is built from TRBV6-2 or TRBV6-3 and TRBJ1-1; tentative D call: TRBD1 (5 bases). Germline V gene lookup returns CDR1 MNHEY and CDR2 SVGEGT. The CDR3 spans 12 residues. V was pared by 0 bases and J by 11 bases, with 10 bases between. CDR3 loop: CASSYSMAGAFF. CDR3 in DNA: TGTGCCAGCAGTTACTCGATGGCAGGGGCTTTCTTT.

The gene calls are TRBV9 and TRBJ2-1, with 11 bases identical to TRBD2. The V segment lost 7 bases and the J segment 3 bases; nucleotides outside the gene matches: 3. CDR1 and CDR2 (germline): SGDLS, YYNGEE. CDR3 length: 14 amino acids. The CDR3 coding sequence is TGTGCCAGCCAGGGACTAGCGGACTACAATGAGCAGTTCTTC. As protein: CASQGLADYNEQFF.

There are many counts of this clonotype. The chain joins TRBV19 to TRBJ2-3; no clear D. Trimming removed 4 bases at V and 3 bases at J, with 5 bases between. The CDR3 runs to 12 residues. Germline assignment: CDR1 LNHDA and CDR2 SQIVND (reference sequence). CDR3 amino acids: CASSTRTDTQYF. The CDR3 bases are TGTGCCAGTAGTACACGGACAGATACGCAGTATTTT.

The chain uses TRBV15 and TRBJ2-2; TRBD1 might be the D (6 bases). Germline V gene sequence: CDR1 LNHNV, CDR2 YYDKDF (reference sequence). This CDR3 comprises 14 residues. Trimming pared 5 bases from V and 5 bases from J, leaving 12 bases between. CDR3: CATSGVRGTGELFF. CDR3 bases: TGTGCCACCAGCGGGGTCAGGGGAACCGGGGAGCTGTTTTTT.

There are a few counts of this clonotype. V gene TRBV13 combines with J gene TRBJ2-1; D is possibly TRBD2 (6 bases). Per the germline V gene, CDR1 is PRHDT and CDR2 is FYEKMQ (reference sequence). The CDR3 totals 15 residues. With 5 bases removed from V and 3 bases from J, the gap between germline ends came to 14 bases. For the CDR3, the DNA is TGTGCCAGCAGCACCGGGACTCCCCTCTACAATGAGCAGTTCTTC. This gives the protein CASSTGTPLYNEQFF.

This clonotype was found many times. V gene TRBV11-2 combines with J gene TRBJ2-2, with 7 bases lining up with TRBD1. The CDR3 has 13 amino acids. V was clipped by 8 bases and J by 1 base; unmatched bases: 1. Per germline, CDR1 SGHAT and CDR2 FQNNGV. The CDR3 is CASRTGNTGELFF. CDR3 DNA: TGTGCCAGCCGGACAGGGAACACCGGGGAGCTGTTTTTT.

This clonotype appeared many times. The CDR3 here is CSAPPGLAGKETQYF. The CDR3 DNA is TGCAGTGCTCCCCCGGGACTAGCGGGAAAAGAGACCCAGTACTTC. The V call is TRBV20-1, the J call TRBJ2-5; 13 bases are shared with TRBD2. Germline lookup yields CDR1 DFQATT and CDR2 SNEGSKA (reference sequence). CDR3 size: 15 residues. The V and J ends lost 5 bases and 3 bases, in that order; junction bases with no gene match: 6.

The V gene is TRBV11-3, the J gene TRBJ2-5; 10 nucleotides match TRBD1. This CDR3 has 14 amino acids. V trimming: 5 bases; J trimming: 7 bases; junction bases outside the gene matches: 7. CDR1 and CDR2 (germline): SGHNT, YENEEA. CDR3: CASSGQGGTGTQYF. CDR3 DNA: TGTGCCAGCAGCGGACAGGGGGGGACAGGGACCCAGTACTTC.

This clonotype has ten or more counts. The CDR3 here is CASSSGQWASTGELFF. In DNA, the CDR3 is TGTGCCAGCAGTTCTGGACAATGGGCGAGCACCGGGGAGCTGTTTTTT. The genes are TRBV5-4 and TRBJ2-2; D perhaps matches TRBD1 (5 bases). V was shortened by 5 bases and J by 4 bases, with 18 bases between the two germline ends. Germline assignment: CDR1 SGHNT and CDR2 YYREEE (reference sequence). The CDR3 has 16 residues.

This clonotype has only a few counts. This chain uses TRBV5-1 with TRBJ1-4; D might be TRBD1 (5 bases). The germline V and J ends were trimmed by 3 bases and 10 bases, with 10 bases remaining between them. Germline assignment: CDR1 SGHRS and CDR2 YFSETQ. The CDR3 contains 12 residues. The CDR3 DNA reads as TGCGCCAGCAGCTGGCAGGGAGGAAAACTGTTTTTT. Its translation: CASSWQGGKLFF.

Concerning this clonotype itself: A read error may explain this, as a much larger clone is one base away. J is TRBJ2-5 and V is TRBV21-1; TRBD2, the D gene given by the table, was not confirmed from the DNA. TRBV21-1 is shown as a pseudogene. The CDR3 totals 16 residues. CDR3 protein: CVSSTGLAGAQETQYF. DNA of the CDR3: TGTGTCAGCAGCACGGGGCTAGCGGGAGCCCAAGAGACCCAGTACTTC.

This chain uses TRBV20-1 with TRBJ1-3, with 7 bases lining up with TRBD1. Germline CDR1 reads DFQATT; CDR2 reads SNEGSKA (reference sequence). J was trimmed by 6 bases and V by 0 bases; bases with no gene match: 11. This CDR3 is built from 16 residues. CDR3 amino acids: CSARDAGQSLANTIYF. The CDR3 nucleotides read TGCAGTGCTAGAGACGCGGGACAGTCTCTGGCAAACACCATATATTTT.

Points on this clonotype: One end of the junction does not line up with germline, which may come from a read error. The gene calls are TRBV20-1 and TRBJ2-7; possibly TRBD2 for D (6 bases). This CDR3 comprises 15 residues. From germline, CDR1 is DFQATT and CDR2 SNEGSKA (reference sequence). CDR3 sequence: CSARPLPGVSHEQYF. The CDR3 bases are TGCAGTGCTAGGCCCCTCCCGGGGGTCTCCCACGAGCAGTACTTC.

This clonotype was counted between two and nine times. The chain joins TRBV14 to TRBJ2-1; 8 bases are shared with TRBD1. From germline, CDR1 is SGHDN and CDR2 FVKESK. The CDR3 contains 15 residues. V lost 8 bases to trimming and J lost 8 bases; unmatched junction nucleotides: 14. The CDR3 region has the DNA TGTGCCAGCCCCGCCTGGGCAGGGGGCATCGATGAGCAGTTCTTC. This encodes CASPAWAGGIDEQFF.

This clonotype has a count of ten or more. V usage is TRBV19 and J usage is TRBJ1-5; 10 bases are shared with TRBD1. Trimming at V came to 5 bases and at J to 3 bases, leaving 4 bases not matched to a gene. Germline CDR1 LNHDA, CDR2 SQIVND (reference sequence). The CDR3 is 15 amino acids. As DNA, the CDR3 is TGTGCCAGTAGTTTAGGGACAGGGGCCAATCAGCCCCAGCATTTT. Its translation is CASSLGTGANQPQHF. The whole variable domain, remainder taken from reference TRBV19 and TRBJ1-5, is DGGITQSPKYLFRKEGQNVTLSCEQNLNHDAMYWYRQDPGQGLRLIYYSQIVNDFQKGDIAEGYSVSREKKESFPLTVTSAQKNPTAFYLCASSLGTGANQPQHFGDGTRLSIL.

The chain employs TRBV13 and TRBJ2-3; D is uncertain. This CDR3 comprises 12 residues. Germline CDR1 and CDR2: PRHDT and FYEKMQ (reference sequence). Trimming stripped 5 bases from V and 2 bases from J, with 5 bases between. Here the CDR3 DNA reads TGTGCCAGCAGCCTCCCCACAGATACGCAGTATTTT. This sequence encodes CASSLPTDTQYF.

CDR3 in amino acids: CSAPQREVNEQFF. The CDR3, as DNA: TGCAGTGCTCCCCAGCGGGAGGTCAATGAGCAGTTCTTC. The chain has TRBV20-1 and TRBJ2-1; 9 positions agree with TRBD2. V dropped 5 bases and J dropped 6; count of bases not matched to a gene: 5. The CDR3 runs 13 residues. Germline V gene data show CDR1 as DFQATT and CDR2 as SNEGSKA (reference sequence).

This clonotype was seen at least ten times. This rearrangement joins TRBV19 to TRBJ2-2, with a weak D call TRBD1 (6 bases). The V and J ends lost 6 bases and 3 bases respectively, with 14 bases between them. This CDR3 is 15 amino acids long. Germline V gives CDR1 LNHDA, CDR2 SQIVND (reference sequence). The CDR3 DNA reads TGTGCCAGTAGAGGGGCCGGGACACACACCGGGGAGCTGTTTTTT. It is translated as CASRGAGTHTGELFF. The complete variable domain, with remaining parts taken from reference TRBV19 and TRBJ2-2, reads DGGITQSPKYLFRKEGQNVTLSCEQNLNHDAMYWYRQDPGQGLRLIYYSQIVNDFQKGDIAEGYSVSREKKESFPLTVTSAQKNPTAFYLCASRGAGTHTGELFFGEGSRLTVL.

The V gene is TRBV20-1, the J gene TRBJ2-7, with TRBD2 matching 8 bases. This CDR3 region has 18 residues. V lost 0 bases to trimming and J lost 4 bases; unmatched junction nucleotides: 17. Germline V gene data show CDR1 as DFQATT and CDR2 as SNEGSKA (reference sequence). The CDR3 nucleotides read TGCAGTGCTAGAGATCCGTCCTCTACTAGCGGATTATCATACGAGCAGTACTTC. It codes for CSARDPSSTSGLSYEQYF.

The gene calls are TRBV20-1 and TRBJ2-3; TRBD2 aligns across 9 bases. The CDR3 has 17 amino acids. The J segment lost 5 bases and the V segment lost 6 bases, leaving 18 bases of the junction unmatched. Germline V gene lookup returns CDR1 DFQATT and CDR2 SNEGSKA (reference sequence). CDR3 amino acids: CSALTGNSGRYQDTQYF. CDR3 DNA: TGCAGTGCCCTCACGGGTAATAGCGGGAGATATCAAGATACGCAGTATTTT.

This clonotype was counted only a few times. This chain joins TRBV12-3 or TRBV12-4 and TRBJ1-1; D is ambiguous. Trimming cost V 8 bases and J 11 bases, with 21 bases left between them. The CDR3 runs to 13 residues. CDR3 protein: CASGLAGYLAAFF. CDR3 bases: TGTGCCAGCGGCCTCGCAGGCTACTTGGCGGCTTTCTTT.